This T cell receptor (beta chain) was sequenced during a study of graft-versus-host responses after intestinal transplantation. Study context: The recipients all started with anti-thymocyte globulin induction and then took tacrolimus and steroids for three to four years.

Produced via immunoSEQ multiplex PCR; TCRdb's table is partial and in-frame only. The table has about 70,000 clones, 90% seen once. Germline lookup yields CDR1 MNHEY and CDR2 SMNVEV (reference sequence). Trimming took off 4 bases at V and 2 bases at J, with 5 bases between the two ends. The CDR3 totals 12 residues. For this clone: The antigen remains undetermined.

The receptor was derived from a human donor who received an intestinal transplant. The sample in question was unstimulated CD8+ T cells sorted from spleen or lymph node cells, obtained before intestinal transplant. The chain uses TRBV27 and TRBJ1-2; D is perhaps TRBD1 (5 bases). CDR3 sequence: CASSSGNYGYTF. DNA for the CDR3: TGTGCCAGCAGTTCAGGGAACTATGGCTACACCTTC.